This T cell receptor (beta chain) was obtained from a study of regulatory T cells in long-lasting Graves disease. Time point in this sample: persistent/refractory GD, antithyroid drugs over 5 years with positive TRAb. RNA isolated from PBMCs was used to make the TCR library. Researchers made TCR beta libraries by using iRepertoire HTBI primers and running Arm-PCR on CDR3 regions. TCRdb re-called the multiplex PCR reads through MiXCR, storing one row per CDR3 protein. The table records hundreds of thousands of distinct CDR3 sequences, around 20% of them present only once. The CDR3 contains 15 residues. Germline V CDR1 and CDR2: MNHEY, SVGEGT. Of note for this clonotype: A much more abundant neighbour one base away suggests this may be a read error.

The chain carries TRBV6-2 or TRBV6-3 and TRBJ1-1; D call uncertain. The sequence was obtained from a female donor with Graves disease. This specimen was peripheral blood mononuclear cells (PBMCs), taken when the disease was refractory, from a patient treated with antithyroid drugs. The CDR3 here is CASSEVIGLNTETFF. CDR3 in DNA: TGTGCCAGCAGTGAAGTCATTGGATTGAACACTGAAACTTTCTTT.